What follows are 22 T cell receptor beta chains derived from one specimen sequenced in a study of cytomegalovirus exposure and HLA in healthy donors. Measured with immunoSEQ multiplex PCR; TCRdb has only the in-frame clones, and not every one. The repertoire has over 55,000 clones, around 96% of them found once; the top ten carry just over 0.9%. What was sequenced was PBMCs. Receptor source: a man younger than 30 in good health and CMV-seronegative.

V is TRBV19 and J is TRBJ1-1, with unresolved D. The ends were cut back, 3 bases at V and 2 bases at J, with 4 bases in the middle. Germline-derived CDR1 and CDR2 are LNHDA and SQIVND (reference sequence). The CDR3 extends over 12 amino acids. Here the CDR3 DNA reads TGTGCCAGTAGTATTTCTAACACTGAAGCTTTCTTT. It specifies CASSISNTEAFF. The full variable domain, with the rest looked up from reference TRBV19 and TRBJ1-1, is DGGITQSPKYLFRKEGQNVTLSCEQNLNHDAMYWYRQDPGQGLRLIYYSQIVNDFQKGDIAEGYSVSREKKESFPLTVTSAQKNPTAFYLCASSISNTEAFFGQGTRLTVV.

The CDR3: CATNQWGNNEQFF. The CDR3 bases are TGTGCCACCAACCAGTGGGGCAACAATGAGCAGTTCTTC. J is TRBJ2-1 and V is TRBV15; a weak D match, TRBD1 (5 bases). V was clipped by 7 bases and J by 5 bases, with 12 bases between them. CDR1 LNHNV and CDR2 YYDKDF come from the germline V gene (reference sequence). This CDR3 region has 13 residues.

This chain joins TRBV10-1 and TRBJ2-1, with 7 bases lining up with TRBD2. Germline CDR1 is WNHNN and CDR2 is SYGVQD (reference sequence). V was clipped by 3 bases and J by 6 bases; unmatched bases: 8. The length of the CDR3 is 15 residues. In DNA form, the CDR3 reads TGCGCCAGCAGTGAAGAGCGGGACTTTTTCAATGAGCAGTTCTTC. Translation: CASSEERDFFNEQFF.

The V and J genes are TRBV11-2 and TRBJ1-2; no firm D call. The germline V and J ends were trimmed by 6 bases and 3 bases, with 23 bases remaining between them. Germline CDR1 reads SGHAT; CDR2 reads FQNNGV. This CDR3 is built from 17 residues. The CDR3 is CASSEVSFRSVDYGYTF. The CDR3 DNA reads as TGTGCCAGCAGTGAGGTGTCATTTCGGAGCGTCGACTATGGCTACACCTTC.

The chain uses TRBV10-3 and TRBJ2-3; 7 bases agree with TRBD2. This CDR3 is 16 amino acids long. After removal of 11 bases from V and 3 bases from J, the junction contained 17 bases not matched to a gene. Germline V gene sequence: CDR1 ENHRY, CDR2 SYGVKD. Written as DNA, the CDR3 is TGTGCCGCGGAGGCCGCACGGGGGGAAGTAACAGATACGCAGTATTTT. Amino acids: CAAEAARGEVTDTQYF.

The chain links TRBV2 to TRBJ2-7, with D perhaps matching TRBD1 (5 bases). This CDR3 region has 13 residues. Trimming cost V 2 bases and J 6 bases, with 11 bases left between them. CDR1 is SNHLY, CDR2 FYNNEI, per germline. In DNA form, the CDR3 reads TGTGCCAGCAGTGAATTCAGGGTTTCCGAGCAGTACTTC. It translates to CASSEFRVSEQYF.

The genes are TRBV19 and TRBJ2-3; TRBD2 agrees at 11 bases. The CDR3 contains 17 residues. Per germline, CDR1 LNHDA and CDR2 SQIVND (reference sequence). V was clipped by 5 bases and J by 4 bases; unmatched bases: 11. CDR3 DNA: TGTGCCAGTAGTCTGGGAAAGACTAGCGGGATTTCAGATACGCAGTATTTT. Its translation: CASSLGKTSGISDTQYF.

The chain joins TRBV7-9 to TRBJ2-3, with 10 bases lining up with TRBD1. V trimming: 5 bases; J trimming: 1 base; junction bases outside the gene matches: 9. The CDR3 contains 17 residues. Looked up from germline, CDR1 is SEHNR and CDR2 is FQNEAQ (reference sequence). CDR3 DNA sequence: TGTGCCAGCAGCCCACCCGACAGGGGGCAAGGCACAGATACGCAGTATTTT. It encodes CASSPPDRGQGTDTQYF.

This chain uses TRBV4-3 with TRBJ1-3, with D possibly being TRBD1 (5 bases). V dropped 2 bases and J dropped 7 bases, with 18 bases sitting between them. Germline V lookup: CDR1 LGHNA, CDR2 YSLEER. The CDR3 consists of 16 residues. CDR3 region: CASSQTLQTEVNTIYF. The CDR3 nucleotides read TGCGCCAGCAGCCAAACCCTTCAGACAGAGGTTAACACCATATATTTT.

The chain uses TRBV7-4 and TRBJ1-1; D might be TRBD1 (6 bases). Germline CDR1 is SGHVT and CDR2 is SQSDAQ. Trimming left V 6 bases short and J 2 bases short, with 25 bases between. CDR3 size: 18 residues. The CDR3: CASRLKGWGPAKNTEAFF. In nucleotides, the CDR3 is TGTGCCAGCAGATTGAAGGGATGGGGGCCAGCAAAAAACACTGAAGCTTTCTTT.

The gene calls are TRBV7-9 and TRBJ2-2; the D is unclear. Trimming left V 5 bases short and J 2 bases short, with 18 bases between. The length of the CDR3 is 17 residues. Per the germline V gene, CDR1 is SEHNR and CDR2 is FQNEAQ (reference sequence). The CDR3 spells CASSTPLSRYNTGELFF. The CDR3 DNA sequence: TGTGCCAGCAGCACCCCGTTATCGCGGTACAACACCGGGGAGCTGTTTTTT.

The V gene is TRBV7-9, the J gene TRBJ2-7, with 12 bases matching TRBD1. Germline V gene lookup returns CDR1 SEHNR and CDR2 FQNEAQ (reference sequence). The CDR3 covers 19 residues. J lost 7 bases, V lost 4 bases, and 20 bases had no gene match. Here the CDR3 reads CASSSPSLYRDRGRREQYF. CDR3 in DNA: TGTGCCAGCAGCTCCCCATCCCTCTATCGGGACAGGGGGCGACGGGAGCAGTACTTC.

The gene calls are TRBV9 and TRBJ2-1; 8 bases fit TRBD2. The V gene end was trimmed by 3 bases and the J gene end by 10 bases; junction bases not matched to a gene: 6. The CDR3 contains 13 residues. Germline V CDR1 and CDR2: SGDLS, YYNGEE. The CDR3 DNA reads as TGTGCCAGCAGCGACGGGGGGGGAGTCGAGCAGTTCTTC. It yields the protein CASSDGGGVEQFF.

V is TRBV7-9 and J is TRBJ2-2; tentatively, D is TRBD1 (5 bases). This CDR3 comprises 14 residues. Germline V gene lookup returns CDR1 SEHNR and CDR2 FQNEAQ (reference sequence). V lost 10 bases to trimming and J lost 2 bases, with 14 bases between them. The CDR3 coding sequence is TGTGCCACGGAAAGACAGACCAACACCGGGGAGCTGTTTTTT. Translating it yields CATERQTNTGELFF.

The V and J genes are TRBV2 and TRBJ2-3; 7 nucleotides agree with TRBD2. The J segment lost 4 bases and the V segment lost 3 bases, leaving 7 bases of the junction unmatched. The germline V gene encodes CDR1 SNHLY and CDR2 FYNNEI. This CDR3 spans 15 amino acids. The CDR3 here is CASSESSGNADTQYF. As DNA, the CDR3 is TGTGCCAGCAGTGAGAGCAGCGGGAATGCAGATACGCAGTATTTT.

The chain recombines TRBV6-6 with TRBJ2-3; the D is unclear. CDR1 and CDR2 (germline): MNHNY, SVGAGI (reference sequence). This CDR3 has 12 amino acids. The V gene lost 10 bases and the J gene lost 2 bases, with 10 bases spanning the gap. CDR3 protein: CAISIDTDTQYF. The CDR3 DNA reads TGTGCCATCTCTATTGACACAGATACGCAGTATTTT.

The V gene is TRBV19, the J gene TRBJ2-5; D may be TRBD2 (6 bases). The CDR3 covers 15 residues. The V and J ends lost 4 bases and 0 bases respectively, with 12 bases between them. Germline V lookup: CDR1 LNHDA, CDR2 SQIVND (reference sequence). The CDR3 reads CASSKRDWYQETQYF. CDR3 in DNA: TGTGCCAGTAGTAAACGGGACTGGTACCAAGAGACCCAGTACTTC.

The V gene is TRBV10-3, the J gene TRBJ2-7; 7 bases map to TRBD1. With 0 bases clipped from V and 4 bases from J, the junction kept 12 bases outside the gene matches. This CDR3 has 17 amino acids. Germline CDR1 is ENHRY and CDR2 is SYGVKD. The CDR3 DNA reads TGTGCCATCAGTGAGTCGGCCGACAGGGTATCTAAATACGAGCAGTACTTC. As protein: CAISESADRVSKYEQYF.

This rearrangement joins TRBV28 to TRBJ2-7; D perhaps matches TRBD1 (6 bases). The CDR3 spans 13 residues. Trimming removed 3 bases at V and 4 bases at J, with 10 bases between. Germline V gene sequence: CDR1 MDHEN, CDR2 SYDVKM. The CDR3 coding sequence is TGTGCCAGCAGTTTCACAGGGCCTTACGAGCAGTACTTC. Translating it yields CASSFTGPYEQYF.

The chain combines TRBV15 with TRBJ2-3; 8 nucleotides match TRBD2. Trimming cost V 0 bases and J 3 bases; bases outside gene matches: 2. In germline, CDR1 is LNHNV, CDR2 YYDKDF (reference sequence). The CDR3 loop spans 15 amino acids. This CDR3 reads CATSRDGTRTDTQYF. For the CDR3, the DNA is TGTGCCACCAGCAGAGATGGGACTAGGACAGATACGCAGTATTTT.

The chain employs TRBV28 and TRBJ2-1; 9 bases are a match to TRBD2. Germline loops: CDR1 MDHEN, CDR2 SYDVKM. This CDR3 contains 15 residues. The junction had 5 bases not matched to a gene; V was cut back by 2 bases and J by 6 bases. CDR3 coding DNA: TGTGCCAGCAGTTTAACGGCGGGAGGGGCCAATGAGCAGTTCTTC. Amino acid sequence: CASSLTAGGANEQFF. Complete variable domain (other parts from reference TRBV28 and TRBJ2-1): DVKVTQSSRYLVKRTGEKVFLECVQDMDHENMFWYRQDPGLGLRLIYFSYDVKMKEKGDIPEGYSVSREKKERFSLILESASTNQTSMYLCASSLTAGGANEQFFGPGTRLTVL.

The genes are TRBV5-4 and TRBJ2-5; D is perhaps TRBD2 (6 bases). With 1 base removed from V and 5 bases from J, the gap between germline ends came to 15 bases. The length of the CDR3 is 15 residues. The germline V gene encodes CDR1 SGHNT and CDR2 YYREEE (reference sequence). CDR3 protein: CASSLPGADGETQYF. CDR3 sequence (DNA): TGTGCCAGCAGCTTGCCGGGAGCGGACGGCGAGACCCAGTACTTC.